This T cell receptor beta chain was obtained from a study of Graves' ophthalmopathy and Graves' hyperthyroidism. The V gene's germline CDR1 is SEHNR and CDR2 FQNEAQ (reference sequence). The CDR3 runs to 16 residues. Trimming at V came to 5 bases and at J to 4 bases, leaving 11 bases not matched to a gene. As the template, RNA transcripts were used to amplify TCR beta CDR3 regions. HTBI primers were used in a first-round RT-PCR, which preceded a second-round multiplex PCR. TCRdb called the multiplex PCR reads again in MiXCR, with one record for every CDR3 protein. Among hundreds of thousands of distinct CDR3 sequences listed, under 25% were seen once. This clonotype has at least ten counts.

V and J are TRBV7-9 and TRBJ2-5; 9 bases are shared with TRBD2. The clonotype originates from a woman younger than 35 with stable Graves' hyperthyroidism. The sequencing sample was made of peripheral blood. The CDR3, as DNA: TGTGCCAGCAGCCCCGGTGGCGGGAGGGTTCGAGAGACCCAGTACTTC. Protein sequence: CASSPGGGRVRETQYF.